This TCR beta chain was sequenced for a study of cytomegalovirus exposure and HLA in healthy donors. Study-wide results and limits: Later genetic work tied a missense DCLRE1C variant to beta-chain V and J trimming. The later analysis indicated that the majority of CMV-associated TCR beta chains appeared HLA-restricted. The only immune exposure information that was available was CMV serostatus. Presence/absence analyses assumed roughly uniform sequencing depth across donors.

In regard to this clone: Its antigen is unidentified.

J gave up 8 bases and V 1 base, and 9 bases lay outside the gene matches. This CDR3 spans 16 amino acids. Germline loops: CDR1 MGHRA, CDR2 YSYEKL. The PCR employed 60 Vbeta primers together with 13 Jbeta primers. This table comes from immunoSEQ multiplex PCR, and its TCRdb copy is limited to in-frame clones, with some not included. The profile shows under 200,000 clones, 84% of them singletons. This clonotype was obtained from a young man in good health and CMV-seronegative. The chain joins TRBV4-1 to TRBJ1-4; 8 bases fit TRBD1. Sequenced: PBMCs. The chain's CDR3 is CASSQVTGVLREKLFF. As DNA, the CDR3 is TGCGCCAGCAGCCAAGTGACAGGGGTTTTGCGGGAAAAACTGTTTTTT.